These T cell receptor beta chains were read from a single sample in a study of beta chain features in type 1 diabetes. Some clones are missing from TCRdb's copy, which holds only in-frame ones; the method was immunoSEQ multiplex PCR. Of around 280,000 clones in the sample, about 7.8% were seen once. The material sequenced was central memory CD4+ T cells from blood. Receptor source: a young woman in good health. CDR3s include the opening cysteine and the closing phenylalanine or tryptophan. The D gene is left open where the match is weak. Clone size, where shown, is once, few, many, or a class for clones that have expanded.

cdr3_nt: TGTGCCAGCAAAGCGGGGGGGCCGAAGACCCAGTACTTC
cdr3_aa: CASKAGGPKTQYF
j_call: TRBJ2-5
clone_size: few
d_call: TRBD2
v_call: TRBV28

cdr3_nt: TGTGCCAGCAGTTTACCTAAGGGGGTTCTCCCCTACGAGCAGTACTTC
cdr3_aa: CASSLPKGVLPYEQYF
j_call: TRBJ2-7
clone_size: .
d_call: .
v_call: TRBV7-3

cdr3_nt: TGTGCCAGCAGCTCGAAGACTAGCGGGGGTAATGAGCAGTTCTTC
cdr3_aa: CASSSKTSGGNEQFF
j_call: TRBJ2-1
clone_size: many
d_call: TRBD2
v_call: TRBV7-2

cdr3_nt: TGTGCCACCAGCAGAGAGGGGGATGGGAGAGTCGAGCAGTACTTC
cdr3_aa: CATSREGDGRVEQYF
j_call: TRBJ2-7
clone_size: few
d_call: .
v_call: TRBV15

cdr3_nt: TGTGCCAGCAGTGACCCCCCGGTGGGGGACAGGGTTGACGAGACCCAGTACTTC
cdr3_aa: CASSDPPVGDRVDETQYF
j_call: TRBJ2-5
clone_size: .
d_call: TRBD1
v_call: TRBV25-1

cdr3_nt: TGTGCCAGCAGCTTGGAGTGGGAGAACACTGAAGCTTTCTTT
cdr3_aa: CASSLEWENTEAFF
j_call: TRBJ1-1
clone_size: .
d_call: .
v_call: TRBV5-4

cdr3_nt: TGTGCCAGCACTCAGGGAGCTCTAGGCGGGTATGGCTACACCTTC
cdr3_aa: CASTQGALGGYGYTF
j_call: TRBJ1-2
clone_size: few
d_call: .
v_call: TRBV28

cdr3_nt: TGTGCCAGCAGCTTCCCTAGCGGGAGTGAGGGCGGGGAGCTGTTTTTT
cdr3_aa: CASSFPSGSEGGELFF
j_call: TRBJ2-2
clone_size: many
d_call: TRBD2
v_call: TRBV5-4

cdr3_nt: TGTGCCAGCAGCTTAGATCTAGCGGGAGGGGACATTCAGTACTTC
cdr3_aa: CASSLDLAGGDIQYF
j_call: TRBJ2-4
clone_size: .
d_call: TRBD2
v_call: TRBV7-2

cdr3_nt: TGCGCCAGCAGCACAGGGTATGGCTACACCTTC
cdr3_aa: CASSTGYGYTF
j_call: TRBJ1-2
clone_size: .
d_call: .
v_call: TRBV5-1

cdr3_nt: TGTGCCAGCAGTGAAGCAGGGATCAACGCCCCGGGGGGCTACACCTTC
cdr3_aa: CASSEAGINAPGGYTF
j_call: TRBJ1-2
clone_size: .
d_call: .
v_call: TRBV6-1

cdr3_nt: TGTGCCAGCAGGGGTCCCGGGACAGGGACCGGGGAGCTGTTTTTT
cdr3_aa: CASRGPGTGTGELFF
j_call: TRBJ2-2
clone_size: .
d_call: TRBD1
v_call: TRBV7-9

cdr3_nt: TGCGCCAGCAGCTCCTCAGGGAGCTCCTACAATGAGCAGTTCTTC
cdr3_aa: CASSSSGSSYNEQFF
j_call: TRBJ2-1
clone_size: .
d_call: .
v_call: TRBV5-1

cdr3_nt: TGTGCCAGCAGCGCAGCCAGGGGGCGCGTAGAGACCCAGTACTTC
cdr3_aa: CASSAARGRVETQYF
j_call: TRBJ2-5
clone_size: .
d_call: TRBD1
v_call: TRBV7-2

cdr3_nt: TGTGCCAGCACTCCTCGGCTAGCGGGAGCCGGGGAGCTGTTTTTT
cdr3_aa: CASTPRLAGAGELFF
j_call: TRBJ2-2
clone_size: few
d_call: TRBD2
v_call: TRBV2

cdr3_nt: TGTGCCAGCAGCTTATACGGCGGGGGGTTGGATACGCAGTATTTT
cdr3_aa: CASSLYGGGLDTQYF
j_call: TRBJ2-3
clone_size: .
d_call: TRBD2
v_call: TRBV7-2

cdr3_nt: TGTGCCAGCAGCTGGCAGGGACAGGGGACAGGTGAGCAGTTCTTC
cdr3_aa: CASSWQGQGTGEQFF
j_call: TRBJ2-1
clone_size: many
d_call: TRBD1
v_call: TRBV7-9

cdr3_nt: TGTGCCAGCAGTTTAATAGGGACACCGAACACTGAAGCTTTCTTT
cdr3_aa: CASSLIGTPNTEAFF
j_call: TRBJ1-1
clone_size: few
d_call: .
v_call: TRBV2

cdr3_nt: TGTGCCAGCAACTCCCGACAGGGGAACACAGATACGCAGTATTTT
cdr3_aa: CASNSRQGNTDTQYF
j_call: TRBJ2-3
clone_size: few
d_call: TRBD1
v_call: TRBV2

cdr3_nt: TGTGCCAGCAGCTTGGAAGGGCTTGTCTACAATGAGCAGTTCTTC
cdr3_aa: CASSLEGLVYNEQFF
j_call: TRBJ2-1
clone_size: .
d_call: .
v_call: TRBV5-8

cdr3_nt: TGTGCCAGCAGTGACCGGTCCTTGATGATTCAGTACTTC
cdr3_aa: CASSDRSLMIQYF
j_call: TRBJ2-4
clone_size: few
d_call: .
v_call: TRBV6-1

cdr3_nt: TGTGCCAGCAGCTCCCAGGGTGGGCAGCCCCAGCATTTT
cdr3_aa: CASSSQGGQPQHF
j_call: TRBJ1-5
clone_size: .
d_call: .
v_call: TRBV5-6

cdr3_nt: TGTGCCAGCAGCTTAGAGTGGGGACAGGGGTTCACAGATACGCAGTATTTT
cdr3_aa: CASSLEWGQGFTDTQYF
j_call: TRBJ2-3
clone_size: many
d_call: TRBD1
v_call: TRBV7-9

cdr3_nt: TGTGCCAGCAGCTCCCTGAGCCTGAACACTGAAGCTTTCTTT
cdr3_aa: CASSSLSLNTEAFF
j_call: TRBJ1-1
clone_size: few
d_call: .
v_call: TRBV27

cdr3_nt: TGTGCCAGCAACCTTGCTAGCGGGGGCCTCAATGAGCAGTTCTTC
cdr3_aa: CASNLASGGLNEQFF
j_call: TRBJ2-1
clone_size: .
d_call: TRBD2
v_call: TRBV2

cdr3_nt: TGTGCCAGCAGCAATAGCGGGAGTGGGGATGAGCAGTTCTTC
cdr3_aa: CASSNSGSGDEQFF
j_call: TRBJ2-1
clone_size: few
d_call: TRBD2
v_call: TRBV7-3

cdr3_nt: TGTGCCAGCTCATCCAACAGTCAAGAGACCCAGTACTTC
cdr3_aa: CASSSNSQETQYF
j_call: TRBJ2-5
clone_size: .
d_call: .
v_call: TRBV18

cdr3_nt: TGCGCCAGCTCCTACCCGACTAGCGGGACTAACACCCAAGAGACCCAGTACTTC
cdr3_aa: CASSYPTSGTNTQETQYF
j_call: TRBJ2-5
clone_size: few
d_call: TRBD2
v_call: TRBV5-1

cdr3_nt: TGTGCCAGCAGCGTAGGGCTAGCGGGGAACACAGATACGCAGTATTTT
cdr3_aa: CASSVGLAGNTDTQYF
j_call: TRBJ2-3
clone_size: few
d_call: TRBD2
v_call: TRBV9

cdr3_nt: TGCGCCAGCAGCCAAGCGCAGATTATGGCTGAAGCTTTCTTT
cdr3_aa: CASSQAQIMAEAFF
j_call: TRBJ1-1
clone_size: few
d_call: .
v_call: TRBV4-1

cdr3_nt: TGTGCCAGCAGTCACACCCGATCGCACAATGAGCAGTTCTTC
cdr3_aa: CASSHTRSHNEQFF
j_call: TRBJ2-1
clone_size: many
d_call: .
v_call: TRBV6-5

cdr3_nt: TGTGCCAGCAGCTTAGCACGGGGGTACGAGCAGTACTTC
cdr3_aa: CASSLARGYEQYF
j_call: TRBJ2-7
clone_size: many
d_call: .
v_call: TRBV7-2

cdr3_nt: TGTGCTAGCAGCCAAACGGGACAGCATTCGGAGACCCAGTACTTC
cdr3_aa: CASSQTGQHSETQYF
j_call: TRBJ2-5
clone_size: few
d_call: TRBD1
v_call: TRBV7-7

cdr3_nt: TGTGCCAGCAGTGTCGGGGGCTCTGGGGCCAACGTCCTGACTTTC
cdr3_aa: CASSVGGSGANVLTF
j_call: TRBJ2-6
clone_size: .
d_call: .
v_call: TRBV6-6

cdr3_nt: TGTGCCAGCAGTGATGGGGCTAGCGGGAGGTGGTACGAGCAGTACTTC
cdr3_aa: CASSDGASGRWYEQYF
j_call: TRBJ2-7
clone_size: few
d_call: TRBD2
v_call: TRBV6-1

cdr3_nt: TGTGCCAGCAGCTTAGTTTCTGGGGCGGATACGCAGTATTTT
cdr3_aa: CASSLVSGADTQYF
j_call: TRBJ2-3
clone_size: few
d_call: .
v_call: TRBV11-2

cdr3_nt: TGTGCCAGCAGTGACTTCATGCGACAGGCCACAGATACGCAGTATTTT
cdr3_aa: CASSDFMRQATDTQYF
j_call: TRBJ2-3
clone_size: .
d_call: .
v_call: TRBV2

cdr3_nt: TGTGCCAGCGGCGCGATTAACTATGGCTACACCTTC
cdr3_aa: CASGAINYGYTF
j_call: TRBJ1-2
clone_size: .
d_call: .
v_call: TRBV7-2

cdr3_nt: TGTGCCAGCTCACCGCCGGGACAGACGAACACCGGGGAGCTGTTTTTT
cdr3_aa: CASSPPGQTNTGELFF
j_call: TRBJ2-2
clone_size: .
d_call: TRBD1
v_call: TRBV18

cdr3_nt: TGTGCCAGCAGCTCAAGAAAGACTGAAGCTTTCTTT
cdr3_aa: CASSSRKTEAFF
j_call: TRBJ1-1
clone_size: .
d_call: .
v_call: TRBV7-2

cdr3_nt: TGTGCCAGCTCACGGGACAGGGGAAAAAACTATGGCTACACCTTC
cdr3_aa: CASSRDRGKNYGYTF
j_call: TRBJ1-2
clone_size: .
d_call: TRBD1
v_call: TRBV18

cdr3_nt: TGTGCCAGCAGCTTCCAACAGGGGAATCGTTCACCCCTCCACTTT
cdr3_aa: CASSFQQGNRSPLHF
j_call: TRBJ1-6
clone_size: .
d_call: TRBD1
v_call: TRBV7-2

cdr3_nt: TGTGCCAGCAGCCAAAATAGGGGACCGTATGGCTACACCTTC
cdr3_aa: CASSQNRGPYGYTF
j_call: TRBJ1-2
clone_size: many
d_call: .
v_call: TRBV14

cdr3_nt: TGTGCCAGTATTAGGACAGGGAGTTTTTTGGATGGCTACACCTTC
cdr3_aa: CASIRTGSFLDGYTF
j_call: TRBJ1-2
clone_size: .
d_call: TRBD1
v_call: TRBV19

cdr3_nt: TGTGCCATCAGTGAGCTTAGCTCCTACGAGCAGTACTTC
cdr3_aa: CAISELSSYEQYF
j_call: TRBJ2-7
clone_size: .
d_call: .
v_call: TRBV10-3

cdr3_nt: TGTGCCAGCAGCCAAGGATCTAGCGGGGGCACAGATACGCAGTATTTT
cdr3_aa: CASSQGSSGGTDTQYF
j_call: TRBJ2-3
clone_size: .
d_call: TRBD2
v_call: TRBV4-1

cdr3_nt: TGTGCCAGCAGCCGAGGACCGAACACTGAAGCTTTCTTT
cdr3_aa: CASSRGPNTEAFF
j_call: TRBJ1-1
clone_size: .
d_call: .
v_call: TRBV9

cdr3_nt: TGTGCCAGCAGCTTAAGCCAGGGATGGCCAGACAATGAGCAGTTCTTC
cdr3_aa: CASSLSQGWPDNEQFF
j_call: TRBJ2-1
clone_size: .
d_call: .
v_call: TRBV7-9

cdr3_nt: TGTGCCAGCAGCAGGACAGGGGTCGCCTATGGCTACACCTTC
cdr3_aa: CASSRTGVAYGYTF
j_call: TRBJ1-2
clone_size: few
d_call: TRBD1
v_call: TRBV11-1

cdr3_nt: TGTGCCAGCAGTCCTCGACGGGGGAACACTGAAGCTTTCTTT
cdr3_aa: CASSPRRGNTEAFF
j_call: TRBJ1-1
clone_size: few
d_call: .
v_call: TRBV28

cdr3_nt: TGCAGCGTTGCAGGGGGCTGGGGAATGAACACTGAAGCTTTCTTT
cdr3_aa: CSVAGGWGMNTEAFF
j_call: TRBJ1-1
clone_size: many
d_call: TRBD1
v_call: TRBV29-1